This TCR beta chain comes out of a study of early T cells in non-severe SARS-CoV-2 infection. The overall study: Unsorted whole-blood RNA was sequenced in bulk, leaving chains unpaired. The study, taken as a whole, reports: Matching with VDJdb favored anti-spike CD8 responses (missing private and CD4 specificities).

The V gene lost 0 bases and the J gene lost 0 bases, with 17 bases spanning the gap. This CDR3 is 18 amino acids long. Germline-derived CDR1 and CDR2 are LGHNA and YSLEER. This clonotype turned up a few times. Its antigen is as yet unknown. Attachment of unique molecular identifiers to individual cDNA molecules was performed. MiXCR, applied by TCRdb to the 5' RACE reads, yields one record per CDR3 protein. The sample yields tens of thousands of distinct CDR3 sequences, roughly 5% seen once. The genes are TRBV4-3 and TRBJ1-1; D call uncertain. Sample: whole blood. This receptor was identified in an adult who was a healthcare worker with PCR-confirmed SARS-CoV-2 infection or an uninfected control (not recorded which). The CDR3 nucleotides are TGCGCCAGCAGCCAAGATCATCGCTCGAGGGCCATGAACACTGAAGCTTTCTTT. Protein sequence: CASSQDHRSRAMNTEAFF.